The text below deals with one TCR beta chain. Its target is not known. Germline lookup yields CDR1 GTSNPN and CDR2 SVGIG (reference sequence). The trim removed 3 bases at V and 5 bases at J, leaving 9 bases unmatched. The length of the CDR3 is 14 residues. The study ran its PCR with 60 Vbeta and 13 Jbeta primers. In the original processing: Later work found approximately 87 million unique TCR beta chains, with about 10 million shared. Some clones are missing from TCRdb's copy, which holds only in-frame ones; the method was immunoSEQ multiplex PCR. D and trimming were read from the DNA, whereas the V and J calls and clone size are those reported in that table. This table holds over 150,000 clones, around 85% found once. This sample was taken from a study of cytomegalovirus exposure and HLA in healthy donors. General study points: A few chains linked to CMV were shown in vitro to be specific for CMV antigens. No immune exposure information besides CMV serostatus was available.

The chain recombines TRBV30 with TRBJ1-1; TRBD1 matches 7 bases. The receptor was derived from a man aged 35-49 years in good health and CMV-seronegative. The specimen sequenced was PBMCs. CDR3 nucleotides: TGTGCCTGGAGGGATCGACAGGGACGGACTGAAGCTTTCTTT. It codes for CAWRDRQGRTEAFF.